The rows below give T cell receptor beta chains drawn from one sample of a study of blood T cell repertoires in COVID-19. Using immunoSEQ multiplex PCR, the repertoire was profiled, and TCRdb retains in-frame clones only, with some absent. Of approximately 260,000 clones in the sample, 86% were seen once. The sample comprised peripheral blood. The receptors stem from a man younger than 35 with active or convalescent COVID-19. Both conserved end residues are part of each CDR3. The D gene is left open where the match is weak. Clone size is stated in some rows and not others, as once, few, many or a class when expanded.

>TRBJ1-2|-|-|TRBV11-3
CASSLAPHWGESNYGYTF
TGTGCCAGCAGCTTAGCCCCACATTGGGGCGAGTCGAACTATGGCTACACCTTC
>TRBJ2-6|TRBD2|-|TRBV2
CARSEARGGEVYSGANVLTF
TGTGCCCGCAGTGAAGCGCGGGGGGGAGAGGTCTACTCTGGGGCCAACGTCCTGACTTTC
>TRBJ1-2|-|-|TRBV28
CASTEPNYGYTF
TGTGCCAGCACGGAGCCTAACTATGGCTACACCTTC
>TRBJ2-2|-|-|TRBV11-2
CASSFVMGATGELFF
TGTGCCAGCAGCTTCGTTATGGGAGCCACCGGGGAGCTGTTTTTT
>TRBJ2-7|-|-|TRBV19
CASSIGGLSYEQYF
TGTGCCAGTAGTATCGGCGGCTTGAGCTACGAGCAGTACTTC
>TRBJ2-1|-|-|TRBV9
CASSPGGPQYNEQFF
TGTGCCAGCAGCCCCGGGGGGCCCCAGTACAATGAGCAGTTCTTC
>TRBJ1-5|-|-|TRBV20-1
CSASESYFSNQPQHF
TGCAGTGCTAGTGAGTCCTATTTTAGCAATCAGCCCCAGCATTTT
>TRBJ1-5|-|-|TRBV6-5
CASGEGWNQPQHF
TGTGCCTCGGGGGAGGGTTGGAATCAGCCCCAGCATTTT
>TRBJ1-2|TRBD1|-|TRBV24-1
CATSDPQGEVGYTF
TGTGCCACCAGTGATCCACAGGGGGAGGTAGGCTACACCTTC
>TRBJ2-7|-|-|TRBV27
CASSPGLANEQYF
TGTGCCAGCAGCCCGGGGCTAGCGAACGAGCAGTACTTC
>TRBJ2-5|-|-|TRBV9
CASSQTVAGETQYF
TGTGCCAGCAGCCAAACCGTGGCAGGCGAGACCCAGTACTTC
>TRBJ2-7|-|-|TRBV7-2
CASSLSVSEQYF
TGTGCCAGCAGCTTATCGGTCTCCGAGCAGTACTTC
>TRBJ2-2|-|few|TRBV6-5
CACRQMNTGELFF
TGTGCCTGCCGACAGATGAACACCGGGGAGCTGTTTTTT
>TRBJ1-3|-|-|TRBV7-9
CAPETGNTIYF
TGTGCCCCAGAGACAGGAAACACCATATATTTT
>TRBJ2-3|-|-|TRBV10-2
CASCDYPTTDTQYF
TGCGCCAGCTGTGACTACCCCACCACAGATACGCAGTATTTT
>TRBJ2-1|TRBD1|-|TRBV6-2/TRBV6-3
CASSTAGGLTEQFF
TGTGCCAGCAGTACAGCAGGGGGTCTCACTGAGCAGTTCTTC
>TRBJ1-2|TRBD1|once|TRBV19
CASTTGASNYGYTF
TGTGCCAGTACCACAGGGGCGTCAAACTATGGCTACACCTTC
>TRBJ2-1|TRBD2|-|TRBV25-1
CASSPPGLEGNNEQFF
TGTGCCAGCAGTCCTCCGGGACTAGAGGGTAACAATGAGCAGTTCTTC
>TRBJ2-7|TRBD2|-|TRBV27
CASREGGSFLTHYEQYF
TGTGCCAGCAGGGAGGGAGGGAGTTTTCTCACCCATTACGAGCAGTACTTC
>TRBJ1-3|-|-|TRBV6-6
CASSYQGSGDTIYF
TGTGCCAGCAGTTACCAGGGTAGCGGGGACACCATATATTTT
>TRBJ2-2|-|-|TRBV7-9
CASSSNDGRGAGELFF
TGTGCCAGCAGCTCCAACGACGGCAGGGGGGCCGGGGAGCTGTTTTTT
>TRBJ2-2|TRBD2|-|TRBV15
CATSRSAGAGYNGELFF
TGTGCCACCAGCAGAAGTGCGGGAGCGGGCTATAACGGGGAGCTGTTTTTT
>TRBJ2-3|-|-|TRBV30
CACRGSGDTQYF
TGTGCCTGCCGTGGGAGTGGAGATACGCAGTATTTT
>TRBJ2-2|-|once|TRBV11-1
CASSSGVPGELFF
TGTGCCAGCAGCTCAGGGGTCCCCGGGGAGCTGTTTTTT
>TRBJ1-1|-|-|TRBV5-4
CASSLAGGRMNTEAFF
TGTGCCAGCAGCTTGGCGGGGGGCCGTATGAACACTGAAGCTTTCTTT
>TRBJ2-5|-|-|TRBV6-5
CASSYSRSQETQYF
TGTGCCAGCAGTTACTCGAGGTCCCAAGAGACCCAGTACTTC
>TRBJ2-7|-|-|TRBV28
CATFSGTYEQYF
TGTGCCACCTTTAGCGGTACCTACGAGCAGTACTTC
>TRBJ1-4|-|-|TRBV6-5
CASSYSIAGKDEKLFF
TGTGCCAGCAGTTACTCGATTGCAGGGAAGGATGAAAAACTGTTTTTT
>TRBJ2-7|-|-|TRBV3-1/TRBV3-2
CASSQERSYEQYF
TGTGCCAGCAGCCAAGAACGGTCCTACGAGCAGTACTTC
>TRBJ2-3|TRBD2|-|TRBV29-1
CSVEGTNTDTQYF
TGCAGCGTTGAGGGGACTAACACAGATACGCAGTATTTT
>TRBJ2-5|-|-|TRBV11-3
CASSLGGSSAIETQYF
TGTGCCAGCAGCTTAGGCGGGTCGAGCGCCATTGAGACCCAGTACTTC
>TRBJ1-2|-|-|TRBV6-1
CASSDTGEYYGYTF
TGTGCCAGCAGTGATACGGGGGAGTACTATGGCTACACCTTC
>TRBJ2-3|TRBD2|-|TRBV10-2
CASSEWASGGADTQYF
TGCGCCAGCAGTGAGTGGGCTAGCGGGGGGGCAGATACGCAGTATTTT
>TRBJ2-3|TRBD2|-|TRBV29-1
CSVEDRGELTDTQYF
TGCAGCGTTGAAGATCGGGGGGAATTGACAGATACGCAGTATTTT
>TRBJ1-5|-|-|TRBV15
CATSTGVDQPQHF
TGTGCCACCAGCACAGGGGTTGATCAGCCCCAGCATTTT
>TRBJ2-3|-|once|TRBV18
CASSDTVRADTQYF
TGTGCCAGCTCAGATACGGTCAGGGCAGATACGCAGTATTTT
>TRBJ2-2|TRBD2|-|TRBV14
CASSPGLAVNTGELFF
TGTGCCAGCAGCCCGGGACTAGCGGTTAACACCGGGGAGCTGTTTTTT